This is a list of T cell receptor beta chains from one sample in a study of blood T cell repertoires in COVID-19. Libraries were prepared by immunoSEQ multiplex PCR; TCRdb keeps only in-frame clonotypes and omits some of them. The data show around 73,000 clones, 70% to 80% seen once. Source material: peripheral blood. These receptor sequences come from a man in his 70s with COVID-19, enrolled during active disease. CDR3s include the opening cysteine and the closing phenylalanine or tryptophan. A D gene is named only where the DNA matches it firmly. Size tells how often a clone was seen (once, few, many) or the class of an expanded clone, and some rows leave it out.

V: TRBV5-3
J: TRBJ2-3
D: TRBD2
size: few
DNA: TGTGCCAGAAGCTTGGGGGCTAGCGGGACGAAAGATACGCAGTATTTT
CDR3: CARSLGASGTKDTQYF

V: TRBV10-3
J: TRBJ1-2
D: -
size: -
DNA: TGTGCCATCAGTGGGGGCAGGGTGAACTATGGCTACACCTTC
CDR3: CAISGGRVNYGYTF

V: TRBV5-1
J: TRBJ2-3
D: TRBD1
size: -
DNA: TGCGCCACCACCCCGACGCCAGGGGGCGCAGATACGCAGTATTTT
CDR3: CATTPTPGGADTQYF

V: TRBV6-6
J: TRBJ1-1
D: TRBD1
size: -
DNA: TGTGCCAGCAGTTACGACAGGGGCACTGAAGCTTTCTTT
CDR3: CASSYDRGTEAFF

V: TRBV9
J: TRBJ1-3
D: -
size: -
DNA: TGTGCCAGCAGCGTAGGCGGGGACTCTGGAAACACCATATATTTT
CDR3: CASSVGGDSGNTIYF

V: TRBV2
J: TRBJ2-7
D: -
size: -
DNA: TGTGCCAGCAGGTCAGACTCCTACGAGCAGTACTTC
CDR3: CASRSDSYEQYF

V: TRBV12-3/TRBV12-4
J: TRBJ1-5
D: -
size: -
DNA: TGTGCCAGCAGTTCCCTCTGGGGGCTGCCCCAGCATTTT
CDR3: CASSSLWGLPQHF

V: TRBV3-1/TRBV3-2
J: TRBJ1-1
D: -
size: -
DNA: TGTGCCAGCAGCTACTCCCACGGTGGCACTGAAGCTTTCTTT
CDR3: CASSYSHGGTEAFF

V: TRBV28
J: TRBJ2-7
D: TRBD2
size: -
DNA: TGTGCCAGCAGTCCCTGGACTAGCGGTACCTACGAGCAGTACTTC
CDR3: CASSPWTSGTYEQYF

V: TRBV7-7
J: TRBJ2-2
D: -
size: -
DNA: TGTGCTAGCAGCCAGGGGACTATCCTGAGCGGGGAGCTGTTTTTT
CDR3: CASSQGTILSGELFF

V: TRBV12-1
J: TRBJ2-2
D: -
size: -
DNA: TGTGCCAGCAGCCCCCTCGGTAGAACAGAAACCGGGGAGCTGTTTTTT
CDR3: CASSPLGRTETGELFF

V: TRBV6-5
J: TRBJ1-2
D: -
size: few
DNA: TGTGCCAGCAGCTTGGACAGCGTTAACTATGGCTACACCTTC
CDR3: CASSLDSVNYGYTF

V: TRBV6-5
J: TRBJ2-1
D: TRBD2
size: -
DNA: TGTGCCAGCAGTTACGCTGGACTAGCTTCGAGAAATGAGCAGTTCTTC
CDR3: CASSYAGLASRNEQFF

V: TRBV30
J: TRBJ2-3
D: TRBD2
size: -
DNA: TGTGCCTGGGGGCTGGATAGCGGGAGAGGAGATACGCAGTATTTT
CDR3: CAWGLDSGRGDTQYF

V: TRBV9
J: TRBJ2-7
D: TRBD2
size: -
DNA: TGTGCCAGCAGCCAAGGAGGGACTATCCTCTACGAGCAGTACTTC
CDR3: CASSQGGTILYEQYF

V: TRBV15
J: TRBJ2-1
D: -
size: -
DNA: TGTGCCACCACCCTCTTGTATGAGAATGAGCAGTTCTTC
CDR3: CATTLLYENEQFF

V: TRBV14
J: TRBJ2-2
D: -
size: -
DNA: TGTGCCAGCAGTTGGAGCACCGGGGAGCTGTTTTTT
CDR3: CASSWSTGELFF

V: TRBV6-1
J: TRBJ1-2
D: -
size: -
DNA: TGTGCCAGCAGTGAACGGGGGGTCCGGCCAGGGCGCAATCGTGGCTACACCTTC
CDR3: CASSERGVRPGRNRGYTF

V: TRBV7-8
J: TRBJ1-4
D: TRBD1
size: -
DNA: TGTGCCAGCAGCACGGGGACAGTTGAAAAACTGTTTTTT
CDR3: CASSTGTVEKLFF

V: TRBV6-5
J: TRBJ2-7
D: -
size: -
DNA: TGTGCCAGCAGTCGGACAGGGAGGGGTGAGCAGTACTTC
CDR3: CASSRTGRGEQYF

V: TRBV27
J: TRBJ2-7
D: -
size: -
DNA: TGTGCCAGCGACCCCCAAGCGAGCGCCTACGAGCAGTACTTC
CDR3: CASDPQASAYEQYF

V: TRBV5-1
J: TRBJ1-1
D: TRBD1
size: once
DNA: TGCGCCAGCAGCGTACAGGGGGCGATGAACACTGAAGCTTTCTTT
CDR3: CASSVQGAMNTEAFF

V: TRBV7-2
J: TRBJ2-7
D: TRBD2
size: few
DNA: TGTGCCAGCAGCTTAGATGCTAGCGGGTTCTACGAGCAGTACTTC
CDR3: CASSLDASGFYEQYF

V: TRBV28
J: TRBJ2-4
D: -
size: -
DNA: TGTGCCAGCAGGGGATCAACAGGTTCCCCGTACTTC
CDR3: CASRGSTGSPYF

V: TRBV2
J: TRBJ1-1
D: -
size: -
DNA: TGTGCCAGCAGTGAATACCTACTTGAAGCTTTCTTT
CDR3: CASSEYLLEAFF

V: TRBV6-5
J: TRBJ1-2
D: -
size: -
DNA: TGTGCCAGCACCCCTAGCGGGTTAGGTGGCTACACCTTC
CDR3: CASTPSGLGGYTF

V: TRBV27
J: TRBJ2-1
D: TRBD2
size: -
DNA: TGTGCCAGCAGTTTCGGACTAGCGAGGATTCGGTACAATGAGCAGTTCTTC
CDR3: CASSFGLARIRYNEQFF

V: TRBV2
J: TRBJ2-7
D: TRBD2
size: once
DNA: TGTGCCAGCAGGAGCGGGATAGCGAGCTACGAGCAGTACTTC
CDR3: CASRSGIASYEQYF

V: TRBV25-1
J: TRBJ1-1
D: TRBD1
size: -
DNA: TGTGCCAGCAGTGACAGGGGACAGGGGAGCGCTGAAGCTTTCTTT
CDR3: CASSDRGQGSAEAFF